This entry lists 19 T cell receptor beta chains sequenced from one sample in a study of beta chain features in type 1 diabetes. All of the isolated RNA was reverse transcribed, so expressed TCRB transcripts were sequenced. This table comes from immunoSEQ multiplex PCR, and its TCRdb copy is limited to in-frame clones, with some not included. This sample carries 850,000 to 900,000 clones, about a sixth of them seen once, and the ten largest clones take 0.02% to 0.03%. The sample was naive CD4+ T cells from blood. Every receptor here comes from a woman between 18 and 29 years old in good health.

The chain joins TRBV14 to TRBJ1-1; tentatively, D is TRBD1 (6 bases). Germline CDR1 SGHDN, CDR2 FVKESK. The CDR3 totals 14 residues. Trimming pared 3 bases from V and 5 bases from J, leaving 13 bases between. This CDR3 is CASSQWGRGTEAFF. CDR3 DNA sequence: TGTGCCAGCAGCCAGTGGGGGAGGGGGACTGAAGCTTTCTTT. Together with reference TRBV14 and TRBJ1-1, the CDR3 gives the full variable domain: EAGVTQFPSHSVIEKGQTVTLRCDPISGHDNLYWYRRVMGKEIKFLLHFVKESKQDESGMPNNRFLAERTGGTYSTLKVQPAELEDSGVYFCASSQWGRGTEAFFGQGTRLTVV.

The rearrangement links TRBV7-9 to TRBJ2-2, with D tentatively TRBD2 (6 bases). The CDR3 is 18 residues long. Germline CDR1 and CDR2: SEHNR and FQNEAQ (reference sequence). V lost 1 base and J 4 bases, leaving 19 bases between the germline ends. CDR3 DNA: TGTGCCAGCAGCTTAGGGACCCTGGGAAGCGGGTTCACCGGGGAGCTGTTTTTT. This codes for CASSLGTLGSGFTGELFF. Full variable domain (rest looked up from reference TRBV7-9 and TRBJ2-2): DTGVSQNPRHKITKRGQNVTFRCDPISEHNRLYWYRQTLGQGPEFLTYFQNEAQLEKSRLLSDRFSAERPKGSFSTLEIQRTEQGDSAMYLCASSLGTLGSGFTGELFFGEGSRLTVL.

A few counts support this clone. This chain links TRBV18 with TRBJ2-7; TRBD2 aligns across 8 bases. V shed 6 bases, J shed 2 bases, and the junction held 9 bases outside the gene matches. This CDR3 is built from 15 residues. Germline V gives CDR1 KGHSH, CDR2 LQKENI. This chain's CDR3 is CASSPTGAGAYEQYF. The CDR3 coding sequence is TGTGCCAGCTCCCCCACGGGAGCGGGAGCCTACGAGCAGTACTTC.

This clone was seen only a few times. The chain employs TRBV28 and TRBJ2-7; weak D call: TRBD2 (6 bases). The CDR3 is 16 amino acids. The V end lost 2 bases, the J end lost 4 bases, and 18 bases lay between the germline ends. Germline assignment: CDR1 MDHEN and CDR2 SYDVKM. The DNA for the CDR3 is TGTGCCAGCAGTTTAGACGGGAGCCCACGTTTATACGAGCAGTACTTC. Its translation: CASSLDGSPRLYEQYF.

This clone was counted only a few times. The chain combines TRBV18 with TRBJ2-5; 14 bases are shared with TRBD2. V trimming: 1 base; J trimming: 5 bases; junction bases outside the gene matches: 6. CDR3 length equals 17 residues. Germline V gene data show CDR1 as KGHSH and CDR2 as LQKENI. CDR3: CASSPRLGLAGGETQYF. The CDR3 DNA reads TGTGCCAGCTCACCACGCCTAGGACTAGCGGGAGGCGAGACCCAGTACTTC.

The chain is built from TRBV10-3 and TRBJ2-5; 10 positions agree with TRBD2. J was trimmed by 2 bases and V by 0 bases; bases with no gene match: 3. The V gene's germline CDR1 is ENHRY and CDR2 SYGVKD. The CDR3 has 16 residues. CDR3 DNA sequence: TGTGCCATCAGTGAGTCGGTAGCGGGAGGACAAGAGACCCAGTACTTC. This translates into CAISESVAGGQETQYF.

This clone was recorded a few times. The chain uses TRBV28 and TRBJ2-1; 7 positions match TRBD2. Trimming cost V 7 bases and J 4 bases; bases outside gene matches: 13. Per germline, CDR1 MDHEN and CDR2 SYDVKM. The length of the CDR3 is 16 residues. CDR3 nucleotide sequence: TGTGCCAGCACCGCCGCTGGGCTAGCGGCATACAATGAGCAGTTCTTC. Its protein is CASTAAGLAAYNEQFF.

This clone was found a few times. The chain uses TRBV25-1 and TRBJ2-2, with D uncertain. The CDR3 covers 13 residues. The V gene lost 3 bases and the J gene lost 2 bases, with 4 bases spanning the gap. Germline V CDR1 and CDR2: MGHDK, SYGVNS. The CDR3: CASSDFNTGELFF. The CDR3 DNA reads TGTGCCAGCAGTGACTTCAACACCGGGGAGCTGTTTTTT.

This clone was seen more than once but under ten times. Other DNA sequences in this specimen translate into the identical CDR3. The chain is built from TRBV18 and TRBJ2-1, with D maybe TRBD1 (5 bases). CDR3 size: 15 residues. The V end was cut by 1 base, the J end by 1 base, with 8 bases between. CDR1 and CDR2 (germline): KGHSH, LQKENI. CDR3 nucleotide sequence: TGTGCCAGCTCACCACAGGGGTGGTCCTACAATGAGCAGTTCTTC. This codes for CASSPQGWSYNEQFF.

CDR3 nucleotide sequence: TGTGCCAGCAGTTCGCGGGCACAGATGAACACTGAAGCTTTCTTT. Translation: CASSSRAQMNTEAFF. The chain links TRBV28 to TRBJ1-1; no definite D call. This CDR3 has 15 residues. Trimming took off 4 bases at V and 0 bases at J, with 12 bases between the two ends. Per the germline V gene, CDR1 is MDHEN and CDR2 is SYDVKM.

The chain links TRBV2 to TRBJ2-7, with TRBD1 matching 8 bases. CDR1 SNHLY and CDR2 FYNNEI come from the germline V gene. This CDR3 comprises 15 residues. The junction had 6 bases not matched to a gene; V was cut back by 3 bases and J by 2 bases. CDR3 region: CASSDLQGAPYEQYF. The DNA of the CDR3 is TGTGCCAGCAGTGATCTTCAGGGGGCTCCCTACGAGCAGTACTTC.

This clone was counted a few times. The V gene is TRBV4-3, the J gene TRBJ2-1, with D maybe TRBD2 (5 bases). Germline V CDR1 and CDR2: LGHNA, YSLEER. The CDR3 runs to 17 residues. The V gene lost 4 bases and the J gene lost 0 bases, with 16 bases spanning the gap. The CDR3 DNA follows: TGCGCCAGCAGCCGCTGGAGTGGGGAGAGCTCCTACAATGAGCAGTTCTTC. It yields the protein CASSRWSGESSYNEQFF.

The chain couples TRBV7-9 to TRBJ2-5; the D call may be TRBD1 or TRBD2 (6 bases each). Germline CDR1 and CDR2: SEHNR and FQNEAQ (reference sequence). V dropped 5 bases and J dropped 5 bases, with 21 bases sitting between them. The CDR3 extends over 16 amino acids. This CDR3 is CASSPRGGGPRETQYF. The DNA of the CDR3 is TGTGCCAGCAGCCCCAGGGGAGGAGGGCCGCGTGAGACCCAGTACTTC.

This clone has more than one count but fewer than ten. The J gene is TRBJ2-1, the V gene TRBV9, with no clear D. CDR1 and CDR2 (germline): SGDLS, YYNGEE. The CDR3 loop spans 11 amino acids. V was clipped by 3 bases and J by 6 bases, with 4 bases between them. The CDR3 nucleotides are TGTGCCAGCAGCGGGGGCAATGAGCAGTTCTTC. Protein product: CASSGGNEQFF.

This clone was counted a few times. The V and J genes are TRBV7-3 and TRBJ2-7, with a possible D match to TRBD2 (7 bases). Germline V gene sequence: CDR1 SGHTA, CDR2 FQGTGA. The CDR3 totals 13 residues. The V gene lost 4 bases and the J gene lost 6 bases, with 13 bases spanning the gap. The chain's CDR3 is CASSSHREGEQYF. CDR3 in DNA: TGTGCCAGCAGCTCACACAGGGAGGGCGAGCAGTACTTC.

This clone was seen a few times. This sequence joins TRBV4-3 and TRBJ2-5; a weak D match, TRBD2 (6 bases). The germline V gene encodes CDR1 LGHNA and CDR2 YSLEER. Trimming cost V 3 bases and J 3 bases, with 8 bases left between them. CDR3 size: 13 residues. CDR3 bases: TGCGCCAGCAGCCAGAGGACTAAAGAGACCCAGTACTTC. This gives the protein CASSQRTKETQYF.

The chain recombines TRBV11-2 with TRBJ2-7; no firm D call. The germline V gene encodes CDR1 SGHAT and CDR2 FQNNGV. The CDR3 contains 13 residues. Trimming took 4 bases from V and 7 from J, leaving 14 bases between them. The CDR3 reads CASSSIPSREQYF. In nucleotides, the CDR3 is TGTGCCAGCAGCTCCATCCCAAGCCGGGAGCAGTACTTC.

J is TRBJ2-5 and V is TRBV5-1; D remains ambiguous. Deletions cut 0 bases from V and 0 bases from J, with 12 bases between. The CDR3 has 16 amino acids. Germline CDR1 and CDR2: SGHRS and YFSETQ. This CDR3 is CASSLASQPYQETQYF. The CDR3 DNA sequence: TGCGCCAGCAGCTTGGCTTCCCAACCGTACCAAGAGACCCAGTACTTC.

V is TRBV7-3 and J is TRBJ2-1; D is unclear. Trimming took off 3 bases at V and 9 bases at J, with 12 bases between the two ends. The CDR3 totals 13 residues. Germline-derived CDR1 and CDR2 are SGHTA and FQGTGA. This CDR3 is CASSFTTAGEQFF. CDR3 bases: TGTGCCAGCAGCTTTACGACGGCTGGTGAGCAGTTCTTC.